Below, one T cell receptor (beta chain) is given with its context. Its antigen is still unknown. This entry belongs to a study of CD8+ T cells in alopecia areata. Study at large: Once tofacitinib had been taken for 6 to 18 months, 6 months off drug followed.

Study outcomes and limitations: Since there was just one nonresponder, nobody can yet say how baseline CD8+ expansion ties to response. Clarity of TCR sharing across patients fell short of that in mice, possibly HLA-related. Expanded CD8+ clones among the top 100, and scalp clonality, were significantly decreased by tofacitinib.

Reverse transcribed after extraction, RNA yielded cDNA as the sequencing template. Using immunoSEQ multiplex PCR, the repertoire was profiled, and TCRdb retains in-frame clones only, with some absent. The repertoire holds under 130,000 clones, around 84% seen once, with roughly 10% in the top ten. The treatment is: oral pan-JAK inhibitor, 5-10 mg twice daily. The CDR3 spans 16 residues. V lost 8 bases and J lost 1, with 17 bases in between. The germline gives CDR1 SNHLY, CDR2 FYNNEI. The rearrangement links TRBV2 to TRBJ2-2; no definite D call. Material: CD8+ T cells sorted from blood, obtained between weeks 30 and 35, from a patient treated with tofacitinib. The sequence was obtained from a human donor with alopecia areata. In DNA, the CDR3 is TGTGCCAGCGTCGGGTCTTTCATCAAGAACACCGGGGAGCTGTTTTTT. Its protein is CASVGSFIKNTGELFF. Full variable domain (remainder filled in from reference TRBV2 and TRBJ2-2): EPEVTQTPSHQVTQMGQEVILRCVPISNHLYFYWYRQILGQKVEFLVSFYNNEISEKSEIFDDQFSVERPDGSNFTLKIRSTKLEDSAMYFCASVGSFIKNTGELFFGEGSRLTVL.